A single sample gave rise to the 24 T cell receptor beta chains below, sequenced in a study of blood T cell repertoires in COVID-19. Assay used: immunoSEQ multiplex PCR; TCRdb lists only in-frame clones, some missing. The table includes tens of thousands of clones, about 86% detected once. The sample taken for sequencing was peripheral blood. Every receptor here comes from a man between 70 and 80 years old with acute or convalescent COVID-19.

This chain links TRBV29-1 with TRBJ1-3; 11 positions match TRBD1. With V trimmed by 6 bases and J by 2 bases, 6 bases remained unmatched. The germline gives CDR1 SQVTM, CDR2 ANQGSEA. This CDR3 contains 15 residues. CDR3 nucleotide sequence: TGCAGCGTGGAGGGGACAGGGGGACCTGGAAACACCATATATTTT. It specifies CSVEGTGGPGNTIYF.

The chain recombines TRBV5-1 with TRBJ1-1; D unresolved. The length of the CDR3 is 14 residues. The germline CDR1 and CDR2 sequences are SGHRS and YFSETQ. Trimming removed 2 bases from V and 6 bases from J, with 14 bases in between. The CDR3 coding sequence is TGCGCCAGCAGCTTTATAGGCGGTATGGCTGAAGCTTTCTTT. This sequence encodes CASSFIGGMAEAFF. Supplemented by reference TRBV5-1 and TRBJ1-1, the full variable domain reads KAGVTQTPRYLIKTRGQQVTLSCSPISGHRSVSWYQQTPGQGLQFLFEYFSETQRNKGNFPGRFSGRQFSNSRSEMNVSTLELGDSALYLCASSFIGGMAEAFFGQGTRLTVV.

V and J are TRBV6-2 or TRBV6-3 and TRBJ2-7; TRBD2 matches 9 bases. V shed 6 bases, J shed 2 bases, and the junction held 11 bases outside the gene matches. CDR1 is MNHEY and CDR2 is SVGEGT in the germline V gene. The CDR3 is 16 amino acids. The DNA for the CDR3 is TGTGCCAGCAGCCCCCTGAGTAGCGGGGGAACCTACGAGCAGTACTTC. Translating gives CASSPLSSGGTYEQYF.

This clone was seen only once. The CDR3 here is CASSELAGGRYEQYF. The CDR3 region has the DNA TGCGCCAGCAGTGAACTAGCGGGGGGCCGCTACGAGCAGTACTTC. This chain links TRBV10-2 with TRBJ2-7, with 12 positions matching TRBD2. CDR3 length: 15 residues. Germline assignment: CDR1 WSHSY and CDR2 SAAADI. The ends lost 3 bases at V and 3 bases at J; junction bases unmatched: 3.

This clone was observed a few times. The chain carries TRBV7-8 and TRBJ1-2; D might be TRBD1 (6 bases). Trimming cost V 1 base and J 6 bases, with 18 bases left between them. The CDR3 is 16 amino acids. Per germline, CDR1 SGHVS and CDR2 FQNEAQ. CDR3 nucleotide sequence: TGTGCCAGCAGCTTAGGGCTACTCGGGGGGCGGAATGGCTACACCTTC. This translates into CASSLGLLGGRNGYTF.

The chain has TRBV18 and TRBJ2-6, with D tentatively TRBD1 (5 bases). CDR1 and CDR2 (germline): KGHSH, LQKENI. The V end lost 6 bases, the J end lost 7 bases, and 16 bases lay between the germline ends. CDR3 length: 15 residues. CDR3 sequence reads: CASSTDILSANVLTF. The DNA of the CDR3 is TGTGCCAGCTCTACGGACATACTGAGTGCCAACGTCCTGACTTTC.

V gene TRBV5-1 combines with J gene TRBJ2-2; D is unresolved. Trimming took 2 bases from V and 5 from J, leaving 13 bases between them. The CDR3 is 15 amino acids. Germline V gene data show CDR1 as SGHRS and CDR2 as YFSETQ. The DNA for the CDR3 is TGCGCCAGCAGCTTAGCTACTCTTTCAACCGGGGAGCTGTTTTTT. Its translation: CASSLATLSTGELFF.

The V and J genes are TRBV24-1 and TRBJ1-2; D not certain. CDR3 length: 13 amino acids. V shed 9 bases and J shed 6 bases, with 16 bases lying between them. The germline gives CDR1 KGHDR, CDR2 SFDVKD. The CDR3 DNA sequence: TGTGCCACCGCCGACGGGAGGAAAGATGGCTACACCTTC. This sequence encodes CATADGRKDGYTF.

This clone was recorded a few times. This chain joins TRBV13 and TRBJ2-7; TRBD1 matches at 9 bases. With 3 bases clipped from V and 0 bases from J, the junction kept 6 bases outside the gene matches. CDR3 length equals 16 residues. Germline V lookup: CDR1 PRHDT, CDR2 FYEKMQ (reference sequence). The CDR3, as DNA: TGTGCCAGCAGCTTCTCGACACAGGGGGCCTCCTACGAGCAGTACTTC. Translated, it gives CASSFSTQGASYEQYF.

The chain is built from TRBV19 and TRBJ2-3, with TRBD1 as a possible D gene (6 bases). The CDR3 spans 15 residues. V lost 5 bases to trimming and J lost 0 bases, with 12 bases between them. Germline-derived CDR1 and CDR2 are LNHDA and SQIVND (reference sequence). CDR3 amino acids: CASSSGVGSTDTQYF. The CDR3 DNA follows: TGTGCCAGTAGTTCAGGGGTAGGGAGCACAGATACGCAGTATTTT.

This clone was found once. The chain links TRBV6-2 or TRBV6-3 to TRBJ1-5; 8 bases match TRBD1. This CDR3 contains 16 residues. V lost 5 bases, J lost 6 bases, and 12 bases stayed unmatched. Per germline, CDR1 MNHEY and CDR2 SVGEGT. CDR3 amino acids: CASSLPDRGRSQPQHF. As DNA, the CDR3 is TGTGCCAGCAGTCTCCCCGACAGGGGTAGAAGTCAGCCCCAGCATTTT.

V gene TRBV5-1 combines with J gene TRBJ2-4; TRBD2 matches 11 bases. Germline CDR1 reads SGHRS; CDR2 reads YFSETQ. The CDR3 is made up of 15 amino acids. With 4 bases clipped from V and 3 bases from J, the junction kept 3 bases outside the gene matches. DNA for the CDR3: TGCGCCAGCAGCGGCGGGACTAGCGGCAAAAACATTCAGTACTTC. This gives the protein CASSGGTSGKNIQYF.

The V call is TRBV3-1 (or the pseudogene TRBV3-2), the J call TRBJ1-2; 10 positions agree with TRBD1. V trimming: 0 bases; J trimming: 6 bases; junction bases outside the gene matches: 7. The CDR3 has 16 amino acids. The V gene's germline CDR1 is LGHDT and CDR2 YNNKEL (reference sequence). CDR3 DNA sequence: TGTGCCAGCAGCCAAGATGACCGGGGACAGGGGAATGGCTACACCTTC. It yields the protein CASSQDDRGQGNGYTF.

The chain joins TRBV9 to TRBJ2-7; 10 bases agree with TRBD1. V gave up 0 bases and J gave up 3 bases; unmatched junction bases: 3. The CDR3 totals 15 residues. CDR1 and CDR2 (germline): SGDLS, YYNGEE. Here the CDR3 reads CASSVGGTGVYEQYF. Here the CDR3 DNA reads TGTGCCAGCAGCGTAGGAGGGACAGGGGTCTACGAGCAGTACTTC.

V is TRBV5-4 and J is TRBJ2-1, with D hard to call. The germline V gene has CDR1 SGHNT and CDR2 YYREEE (reference sequence). This CDR3 is built from 12 residues. V dropped 0 bases and J dropped 6 bases, with 4 bases sitting between them. The CDR3 DNA is TGTGCCAGCAGCTTGGTACTCAATGAGCAGTTCTTC. Translating gives CASSLVLNEQFF.

V usage is TRBV18 and J usage is TRBJ2-5; 10 positions match TRBD2. This CDR3 is built from 13 residues. V shed 6 bases and J 5 bases; nucleotides not matched to a gene: 3. Germline V gives CDR1 KGHSH, CDR2 LQKENI. CDR3 in amino acids: CASSSGGAETQYF. CDR3 nucleotides: TGTGCCAGCTCGAGCGGGGGGGCGGAGACCCAGTACTTC.

J is TRBJ1-6 and V is TRBV25-1; weak D call: TRBD1 (5 bases). With 6 bases removed from V and 10 bases from J, the gap between germline ends came to 13 bases. From germline, CDR1 is MGHDK and CDR2 SYGVNS. The CDR3 runs 13 residues. CDR3 bases: TGTGCCAGCAGGACAGCCTCTTGGTCACCCCTCCACTTT. It codes for CASRTASWSPLHF.

V usage is TRBV9 and J usage is TRBJ1-1; D is perhaps TRBD1 (6 bases). Looked up from germline, CDR1 is SGDLS and CDR2 is YYNGEE. V was trimmed by 3 bases and J by 5 bases, leaving 17 bases between them. The CDR3 sequence is 15 residues long. The chain's CDR3 is CASSATPGVRTEAFF. CDR3 nucleotides: TGTGCCAGCAGCGCAACCCCAGGGGTGAGGACTGAAGCTTTCTTT.

The chain employs TRBV4-2 and TRBJ2-3; 11 bases are shared with TRBD2. The V gene end was trimmed by 4 bases and the J gene end by 4 bases; junction bases not matched to a gene: 7. The CDR3 spans 16 residues. Germline-derived CDR1 and CDR2 are LGHNA and YNFKEQ. The CDR3 DNA follows: TGTGCCAGCAGCCCTCAGACTAGCGGGGACTCAGATACGCAGTATTTT. Translation: CASSPQTSGDSDTQYF.

The chain couples TRBV3-1 (or the pseudogene TRBV3-2) to TRBJ2-7; TRBD2 might be the D (5 bases). V lost 0 bases and J 2 bases, leaving 11 bases between the germline ends. The CDR3 covers 15 residues. Germline V gives CDR1 LGHDT, CDR2 YNNKEL (reference sequence). The CDR3 region has the DNA TGTGCCAGCAGCCAAGATCCGGGGATACCCTACGAGCAGTACTTC. It specifies CASSQDPGIPYEQYF.

The V gene is TRBV7-9, the J gene TRBJ1-4, with D unresolved. In germline, CDR1 is SEHNR, CDR2 FQNEAQ (reference sequence). The CDR3 has 14 amino acids. V lost 1 base and J lost 10, with 13 bases in between. This CDR3 reads CASSLVTDEAKLFF. DNA for the CDR3: TGTGCCAGCAGCTTAGTTACCGATGAGGCAAAACTGTTTTTT.

The V call is TRBV19, the J call TRBJ2-5; D is possibly TRBD2 (6 bases). Trimming took off 5 bases at V and 1 base at J, with 11 bases between the two ends. The germline CDR1 and CDR2 sequences are LNHDA and SQIVND (reference sequence). The CDR3 has 14 amino acids. CDR3 DNA sequence: TGTGCCAGTAGTGAAGGTAGCGGCCAAGAGACCCAGTACTTC. Translation: CASSEGSGQETQYF.

The table lists this clone with a count of one. In DNA form, the CDR3 reads TGTGCCAGCAGTTCAAACTACGAGCAGTACTTC. Protein: CASSSNYEQYF. The chain recombines TRBV6-5 with TRBJ2-7, with D unresolved. Trimming removed 4 bases from V and 3 bases from J, with 4 bases in between. Germline CDR1 reads MNHEY; CDR2 reads SVGAGI. The CDR3 length is 11 residues.

The genes are TRBV30 and TRBJ1-4; no clear D. The ends were cut back, 2 bases at V and 5 bases at J, with 3 bases in the middle. Germline CDR1 and CDR2: GTSNPN and SVGIG (reference sequence). The CDR3 has 11 amino acids. CDR3 in DNA: TGTGCCTGGAGTCTGAATGAAAAACTGTTTTTT. It encodes CAWSLNEKLFF.